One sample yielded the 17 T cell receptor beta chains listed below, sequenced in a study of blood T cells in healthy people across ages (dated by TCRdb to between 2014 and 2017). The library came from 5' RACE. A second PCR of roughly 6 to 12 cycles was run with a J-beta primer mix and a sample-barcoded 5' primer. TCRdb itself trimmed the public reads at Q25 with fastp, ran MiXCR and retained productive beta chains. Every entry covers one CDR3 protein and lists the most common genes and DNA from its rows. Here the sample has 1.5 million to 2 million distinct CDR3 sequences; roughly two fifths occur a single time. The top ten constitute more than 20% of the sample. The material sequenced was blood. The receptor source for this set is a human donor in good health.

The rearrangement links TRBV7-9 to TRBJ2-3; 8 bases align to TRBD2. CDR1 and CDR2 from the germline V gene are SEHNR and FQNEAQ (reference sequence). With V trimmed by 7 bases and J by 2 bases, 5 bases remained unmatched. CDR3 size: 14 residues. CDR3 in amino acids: CASTRGGTTDTQYF. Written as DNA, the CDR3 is TGTGCCAGCACCCGGGGGGGTACCACAGATACGCAGTATTTT. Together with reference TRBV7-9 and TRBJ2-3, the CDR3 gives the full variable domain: DTGVSQNPRHKITKRGQNVTFRCDPISEHNRLYWYRQTLGQGPEFLTYFQNEAQLEKSRLLSDRFSAERPKGSFSTLEIQRTEQGDSAMYLCASTRGGTTDTQYFGPGTRLTVL.

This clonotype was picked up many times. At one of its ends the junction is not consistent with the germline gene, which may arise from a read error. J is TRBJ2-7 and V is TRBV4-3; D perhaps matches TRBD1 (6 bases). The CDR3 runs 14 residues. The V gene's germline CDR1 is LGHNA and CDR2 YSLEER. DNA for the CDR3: TGTGCCAGCAGCCAAGAACAGGGTGGCTACGAGCAGTACTTC. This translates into CASSQEQGGYEQYF.

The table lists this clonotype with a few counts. The DNA for the CDR3 is TGTGCCAGCAGTCGAAAGCGGGGGCGCACAGATACGCAGTATTTT. Residues: CASSRKRGRTDTQYF. The chain has TRBV28 and TRBJ2-3; 8 nucleotides line up with TRBD2. The CDR3 runs to 15 residues. Germline CDR1 MDHEN, CDR2 SYDVKM. The trim removed 5 bases at V and 1 base at J, leaving 5 bases unmatched. Supplemented by reference TRBV28 and TRBJ2-3, the full variable domain reads DVKVTQSSRYLVKRTGEKVFLECVQDMDHENMFWYRQDPGLGLRLIYFSYDVKMKEKGDIPEGYSVSREKKERFSLILESASTNQTSMYLCASSRKRGRTDTQYFGPGTRLTVL.

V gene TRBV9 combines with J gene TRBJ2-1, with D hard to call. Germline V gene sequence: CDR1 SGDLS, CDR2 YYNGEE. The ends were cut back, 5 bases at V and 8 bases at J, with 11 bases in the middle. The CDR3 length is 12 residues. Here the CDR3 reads CASSAVQDEQFF. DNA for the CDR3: TGTGCCAGCAGTGCCGTTCAGGATGAGCAGTTCTTC.

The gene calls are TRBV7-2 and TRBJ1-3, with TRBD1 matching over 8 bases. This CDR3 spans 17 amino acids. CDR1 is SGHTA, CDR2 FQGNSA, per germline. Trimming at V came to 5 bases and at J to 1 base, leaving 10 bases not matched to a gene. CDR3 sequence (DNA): TGTGCCAGCAGCCCCGACAGGGGCGGAAATTCTGGAAACACCATATATTTT. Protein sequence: CASSPDRGGNSGNTIYF.

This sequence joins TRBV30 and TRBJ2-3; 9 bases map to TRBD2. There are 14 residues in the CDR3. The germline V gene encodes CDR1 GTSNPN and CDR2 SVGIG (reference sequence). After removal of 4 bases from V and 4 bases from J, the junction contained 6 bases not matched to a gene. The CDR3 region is CAWTRLAVPDTQYF. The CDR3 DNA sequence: TGTGCCTGGACACGACTAGCGGTTCCAGATACGCAGTATTTT.

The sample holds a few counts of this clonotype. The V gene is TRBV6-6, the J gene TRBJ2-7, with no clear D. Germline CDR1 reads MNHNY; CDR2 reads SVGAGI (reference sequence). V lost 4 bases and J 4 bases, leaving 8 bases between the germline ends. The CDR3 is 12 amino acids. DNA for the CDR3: TGTGCCAGCAGTTCGAAAGTGTACGAGCAGTACTTC. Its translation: CASSSKVYEQYF.

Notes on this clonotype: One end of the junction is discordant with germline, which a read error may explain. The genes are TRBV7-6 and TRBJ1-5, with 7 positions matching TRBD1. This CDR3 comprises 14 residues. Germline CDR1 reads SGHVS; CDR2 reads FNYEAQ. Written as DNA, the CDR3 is TGTGCCAGCTGCTTAGGGGGACAGAGGCAGCCCCAGCATTTT. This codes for CASCLGGQRQPQHF.

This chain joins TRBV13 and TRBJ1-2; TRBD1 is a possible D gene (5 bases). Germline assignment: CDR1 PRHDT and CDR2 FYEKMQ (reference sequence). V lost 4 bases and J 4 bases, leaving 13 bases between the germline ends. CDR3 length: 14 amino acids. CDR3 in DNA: TGTGCCAGCAGCTCCGGGAGGGGAGTCTATGGCTACACCTTC. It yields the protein CASSSGRGVYGYTF.

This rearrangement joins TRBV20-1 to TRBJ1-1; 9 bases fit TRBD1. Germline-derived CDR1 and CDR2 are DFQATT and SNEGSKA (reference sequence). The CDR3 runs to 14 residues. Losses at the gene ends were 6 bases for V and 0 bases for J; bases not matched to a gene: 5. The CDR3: CSAGQGSMNTEAFF. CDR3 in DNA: TGCAGTGCGGGACAGGGTAGCATGAACACTGAAGCTTTCTTT.

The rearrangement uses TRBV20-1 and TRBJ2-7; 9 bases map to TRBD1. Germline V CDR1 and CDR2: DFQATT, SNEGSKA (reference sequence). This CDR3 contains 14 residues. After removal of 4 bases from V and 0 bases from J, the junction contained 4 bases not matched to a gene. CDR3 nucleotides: TGCAGTGCTATAAGGGACAGGGACTCCTACGAGCAGTACTTC. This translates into CSAIRDRDSYEQYF.

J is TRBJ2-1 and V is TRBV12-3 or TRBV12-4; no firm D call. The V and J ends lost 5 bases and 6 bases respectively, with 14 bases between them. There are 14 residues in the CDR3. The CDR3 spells CASSLGGYLNEQFF. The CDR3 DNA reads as TGTGCCAGCAGTCTGGGTGGGTATCTCAATGAGCAGTTCTTC.

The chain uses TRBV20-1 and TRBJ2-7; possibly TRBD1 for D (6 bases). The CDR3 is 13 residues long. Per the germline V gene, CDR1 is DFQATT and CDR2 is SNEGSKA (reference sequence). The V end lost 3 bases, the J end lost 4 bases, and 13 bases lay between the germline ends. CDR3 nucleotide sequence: TGCAGTGCTAGGAGCAGGGGTATGTACGAGCAGTACTTC. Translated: CSARSRGMYEQYF.

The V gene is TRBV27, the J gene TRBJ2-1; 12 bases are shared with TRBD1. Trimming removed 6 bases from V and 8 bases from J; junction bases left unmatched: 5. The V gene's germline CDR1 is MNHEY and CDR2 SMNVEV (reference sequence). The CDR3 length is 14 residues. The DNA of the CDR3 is TGTGCCAGCAGCCGGGACAGGGGGCTGCATGAGCAGTTCTTC. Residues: CASSRDRGLHEQFF.

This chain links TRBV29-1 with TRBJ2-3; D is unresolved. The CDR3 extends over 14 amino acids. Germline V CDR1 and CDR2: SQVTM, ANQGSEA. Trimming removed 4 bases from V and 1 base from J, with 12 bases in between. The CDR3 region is CSVVPSSRTDTQYF. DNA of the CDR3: TGCAGCGTTGTTCCCTCGTCTCGCACAGATACGCAGTATTTT.

DNA of the CDR3: TGTGCCAGCAGTCCCCAACGGACTAGCACCTCCGGGGAGCTGTTTTTT. Protein: CASSPQRTSTSGELFF. This chain uses TRBV27 with TRBJ2-2, with 8 bases that match TRBD2. Trimming took 5 bases from V and 6 from J; bases not matched to a gene: 11. This CDR3 has 16 amino acids. CDR1 is MNHEY, CDR2 SMNVEV, per germline (reference sequence).

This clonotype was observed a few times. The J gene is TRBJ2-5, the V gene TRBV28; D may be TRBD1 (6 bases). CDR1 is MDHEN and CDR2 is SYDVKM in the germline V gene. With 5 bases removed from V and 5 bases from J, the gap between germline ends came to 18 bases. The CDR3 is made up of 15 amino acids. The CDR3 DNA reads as TGTGCCAGCAGTCCAGGGACAAACCCCTGGGAGACCCAGTACTTC. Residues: CASSPGTNPWETQYF.